These 2 T cell receptor beta chains were all obtained from the same sample, sequenced in a study of cytomegalovirus exposure and HLA in healthy donors. PCR primers comprised 60 Vbeta and 13 Jbeta primers. Using immunoSEQ multiplex PCR, the repertoire was profiled, and TCRdb retains in-frame clones only, with some absent. The repertoire holds roughly 140,000 clones, around 66% seen once, with about 3% in the top ten. The sequencing input was PBMCs. These receptors were collected from a young woman in good health and CMV-seropositive.

V usage is TRBV5-1 and J usage is TRBJ2-1, with D possibly TRBD2 on 5 matching bases. The CDR3 covers 17 residues. Germline CDR1 is SGHRS and CDR2 is YFSETQ. The germline V and J ends were trimmed by 0 bases and 0 bases, with 13 bases remaining between them. Written as DNA, the CDR3 is TGCGCCAGCAGCTTGGCGCTGACGGGGAGCTCCTACAATGAGCAGTTCTTC. As protein: CASSLALTGSSYNEQFF.

The chain recombines TRBV27 with TRBJ2-7; a possible D gene is TRBD1 (5 bases). The CDR3 totals 13 residues. V lost 6 bases and J 6 bases, leaving 15 bases between the germline ends. From germline, CDR1 is MNHEY and CDR2 SMNVEV (reference sequence). CDR3 nucleotide sequence: TGTGCCAGCAGCTCAGGGTTTTTGGTCGAGCAGTACTTC. Amino acids: CASSSGFLVEQYF.